One sample yielded the 28 T cell receptor beta chains listed below, sequenced in a study of CD8+CD57+ T cells in acquired aplastic anemia. Genomic DNA served as template for TCR beta VDJ and CDR3 profiling. TCRdb reprocessed the reads with MiXCR, giving one entry per CDR3 protein. The table includes 150,000 to 200,000 distinct CDR3 sequences, approximately 46% detected once. The sample consisted of sorted CD4+, CD8+, or CD8+CD57+ T cells (not recorded which) from PBMCs. These receptors originate from a human donor in good health.

This clonotype occurred a few times. The chain has TRBV25-1 and TRBJ1-6; D might be TRBD1 (5 bases). Trimming removed 2 bases at V and 6 bases at J, with 11 bases between. The CDR3 spans 15 residues. Germline V lookup: CDR1 MGHDK, CDR2 SYGVNS. This chain's CDR3 is CASSEGTDFNSPLHF. The CDR3 DNA sequence: TGTGCCAGCAGTGAAGGGACGGATTTTAATTCACCCCTCCACTTT.

The chain has TRBV24-1 and TRBJ2-1; 13 nucleotides match TRBD2. The CDR3 extends over 16 amino acids. Trimming took 7 bases from V and 7 from J; bases not matched to a gene: 9. In germline, CDR1 is KGHDR, CDR2 SFDVKD. Here the CDR3 reads CATSPSGLAGANEQFF. The CDR3 DNA reads TGTGCCACCAGCCCCTCCGGACTAGCGGGAGCGAATGAGCAGTTCTTC.

V gene TRBV10-3 combines with J gene TRBJ2-7, with D hard to call. The ends were cut back, 6 bases at V and 10 bases at J, with 16 bases in the middle. Germline V lookup: CDR1 ENHRY, CDR2 SYGVKD. The CDR3 is made up of 12 amino acids. The chain's CDR3 is CAIRENSENQYF. CDR3 in DNA: TGTGCCATCAGGGAAAACTCGGAGAACCAGTACTTC.

The chain links TRBV24-1 to TRBJ2-3, with D perhaps being TRBD1 or TRBD2 (5 bases each). CDR3 length equals 15 residues. The V end was cut by 3 bases, the J end by 0 bases, with 9 bases between. Germline V gives CDR1 KGHDR, CDR2 SFDVKD. The CDR3 bases are TGTGCCACCAGTGATGGGACCGTTAGCACAGATACGCAGTATTTT. It translates to CATSDGTVSTDTQYF.

This clonotype was counted many times. V gene TRBV2 combines with J gene TRBJ1-2; D ambiguous. Germline CDR1 is SNHLY and CDR2 is FYNNEI. The V end lost 9 bases, the J end lost 5 bases, and 22 bases lay between the germline ends. There are 15 residues in the CDR3. CDR3 in DNA: TGTGCCAGTCGGCCCGACTCCGTCCAGAGATATGGCTACACCTTC. Protein product: CASRPDSVQRYGYTF.

This clonotype was seen at least ten times. This chain connects TRBV5-6 to TRBJ2-5, with no clear D. The V gene's germline CDR1 is SGHDT and CDR2 YYEEEE. This CDR3 comprises 15 residues. The V gene lost 0 bases and the J gene lost 0 bases, with 9 bases spanning the gap. The CDR3 sequence is CASSLVTKYQETQYF. The CDR3, as DNA: TGTGCCAGCAGCTTGGTAACCAAGTACCAAGAGACCCAGTACTTC.

In this sample, this clonotype turned up many times. The V and J genes are TRBV12-3 or TRBV12-4 and TRBJ2-7; perhaps D is TRBD1 or TRBD2 (5 bases each). There are 15 residues in the CDR3. V lost 2 bases, J lost 2 bases, and 13 bases lay in between. The CDR3 nucleotides read TGTGCCAGCAGTTTACCAGGGAGTCGGCCCTACGAGCAGTACTTC. Translated, it gives CASSLPGSRPYEQYF.

The chain joins TRBV7-8 to TRBJ1-1; D is ambiguous. In germline, CDR1 is SGHVS, CDR2 FQNEAQ. V was shortened by 2 bases and J by 5 bases, with 6 bases between the two germline ends. CDR3 length equals 12 residues. The CDR3, as DNA: TGTGCCAGCAGCTTAATATATACTGAAGCTTTCTTT. Amino acids: CASSLIYTEAFF.

The chain couples TRBV29-1 to TRBJ1-1, with unresolved D. Trimming removed 5 bases from V and 1 base from J, with 11 bases in between. The CDR3 covers 13 residues. Germline values: CDR1 SQVTM, CDR2 ANQGSEA. CDR3 protein: CSVRYSENTEAFF. Here the CDR3 DNA reads TGCAGCGTTCGCTACAGCGAGAACACTGAAGCTTTCTTT.

The chain couples TRBV24-1 to TRBJ1-2; TRBD1 aligns across 7 bases. Germline CDR1 and CDR2: KGHDR and SFDVKD. V lost 3 bases and J lost 2; bases outside the gene matches: 2. The CDR3 has 14 residues. CDR3 sequence: CATSDPGQNYGYTF. CDR3 DNA: TGTGCCACCAGTGATCCGGGACAGAACTATGGCTACACCTTC.

The rearrangement joins TRBV10-3 to TRBJ2-7, with D possibly matching TRBD2 (6 bases). The CDR3 runs to 18 residues. V was pared by 10 bases and J by 2 bases, with 30 bases between. Germline CDR1 and CDR2: ENHRY and SYGVKD. The CDR3: CATGSLMIRDGGTYEQYF. The DNA for the CDR3 is TGTGCCACCGGCAGCCTGATGATCCGGGACGGGGGAACCTACGAGCAGTACTTC.

Of note for this clonotype: It may be a read error: a sequence one base away is much more abundant. The chain recombines TRBV20-1 with TRBJ1-1; possibly TRBD1 for D (6 bases). CDR1 is DFQATT and CDR2 is SNEGSKA in the germline V gene (reference sequence). The CDR3 sequence is 14 residues long. The CDR3 DNA follows: TGCAGTGCTCCCTTGGAGGGGGGGCACACTGAATCTTTCTTT. Its translation is CSAPLEGGHTESFF.

The V call is TRBV7-8, the J call TRBJ2-1, with D perhaps TRBD1 (6 bases). V lost 5 bases to trimming and J lost 2 bases, with 13 bases between them. The germline V gene has CDR1 SGHVS and CDR2 FQNEAQ. The CDR3 consists of 15 residues. CDR3 amino acids: CASSLRGPPYNEQFF. For the CDR3, the DNA is TGTGCCAGCAGCCTCAGGGGACCACCCTACAATGAGCAGTTCTTC.

The table lists this clonotype with many counts. V is TRBV5-1 and J is TRBJ2-2; no definite D call. The V and J ends lost 0 bases and 5 bases respectively, with 14 bases between them. This CDR3 is 16 amino acids long. Germline CDR1 is SGHRS and CDR2 is YFSETQ. The CDR3 here is CASSLDVGARTGELFF. The CDR3 nucleotides read TGCGCCAGCAGCTTGGATGTCGGAGCAAGGACCGGGGAGCTGTTTTTT.

This clonotype appeared many times. V gene TRBV5-1 combines with J gene TRBJ2-7, with TRBD2 matching over 9 bases. Trimming removed 4 bases from V and 2 bases from J; junction bases left unmatched: 1. This CDR3 is 13 amino acids long. Germline-derived CDR1 and CDR2 are SGHRS and YFSETQ. CDR3 sequence: CASSLAGTYEQYF. CDR3 nucleotides: TGCGCCAGCAGCCTAGCGGGAACCTACGAGCAGTACTTC.

This clonotype was counted ten times or more. V gene TRBV7-3 combines with J gene TRBJ2-1, with D possibly being TRBD1 (8 bases). CDR1 is SGHTA and CDR2 is FQGTGA in the germline V gene. V lost 6 bases and J lost 9, with 27 bases in between. The CDR3 sequence is 17 residues long. The CDR3 spells CASSLTAGRQGASEQFF. The CDR3 region has the DNA TGTGCCAGCAGTCTAACCGCCGGGAGGCAGGGGGCCTCTGAGCAGTTCTTC.

The sample holds many counts of this clonotype. The chain employs TRBV15 and TRBJ2-3; 11 bases match TRBD2. CDR3 length: 14 residues. Germline V gene lookup returns CDR1 LNHNV and CDR2 YYDKDF (reference sequence). The V and J ends lost 1 base and 6 bases, in that order; junction bases with no gene match: 0. CDR3 region: CATSRGTSGDTQYF. The CDR3 DNA reads TGTGCCACCAGCAGAGGGACTAGCGGGGATACGCAGTATTTT.

This clonotype was counted a few times. The CDR3, as DNA: TGTGCCATCAGCACCAGGGAGGGAACTGAAGCTTTCTTT. Translated, it gives CAISTREGTEAFF. This sequence joins TRBV10-3 and TRBJ1-1; a weak D match, TRBD1 (5 bases). V was pared by 6 bases and J by 5 bases, with 13 bases between. The CDR3 is 13 residues long. The V gene's germline CDR1 is ENHRY and CDR2 SYGVKD.

About this clonotype itself: Sequence at one end of the junction differs from germline and may be a read error. The V and J genes are TRBV29-1 and TRBJ1-1; 9 bases fit TRBD1. Germline CDR1 is SQVTM and CDR2 is ANQGSEA. CDR3 length: 13 amino acids. The CDR3 DNA is TGCAGCGGCGGACAGGGGACGGGCACTGGAGCTTTCTTC. It codes for CSGGQGTGTGAFF.

This clonotype was counted many times. V gene TRBV5-1 combines with J gene TRBJ2-1; 7 positions match TRBD2. CDR1 SGHRS and CDR2 YFSETQ come from the germline V gene. J lost 8 bases, V lost 0 bases, and 14 bases had no gene match. The CDR3 covers 17 residues. CDR3 coding DNA: TGCGCCAGCAGCTTGGTAGGTCGCGGGAGAACTCGGGATGAGCAGTTCTTC. This gives the protein CASSLVGRGRTRDEQFF. Full variable domain (outside the CDR3, taken from reference TRBV5-1 and TRBJ2-1): KAGVTQTPRYLIKTRGQQVTLSCSPISGHRSVSWYQQTPGQGLQFLFEYFSETQRNKGNFPGRFSGRQFSNSRSEMNVSTLELGDSALYLCASSLVGRGRTRDEQFFGPGTRLTVL.

V and J are TRBV7-9 and TRBJ1-1; no clear D gene. Germline values: CDR1 SEHNR, CDR2 FQNEAQ (reference sequence). This CDR3 is 14 amino acids long. Trimming took off 2 bases at V and 5 bases at J, with 12 bases between the two ends. The CDR3 spells CASSLLPDGTEAFF. For the CDR3, the DNA is TGTGCCAGCAGCTTACTCCCGGATGGGACTGAAGCTTTCTTT.

This clonotype was seen only a few times. The chain links TRBV3-1 to TRBJ2-1; TRBD1 is a possible D gene (6 bases). This CDR3 has 16 residues. Germline lookup yields CDR1 LGHDT and CDR2 YNNKEL (reference sequence). The germline V and J ends were trimmed by 5 bases and 0 bases, with 14 bases remaining between them. This CDR3 reads CASSTGLGYSYNEQFF. The CDR3 DNA reads TGTGCCAGCAGCACAGGGCTTGGGTACTCCTACAATGAGCAGTTCTTC.

This chain links TRBV7-6 with TRBJ2-7; D unclear. CDR3 length: 14 amino acids. The germline V gene has CDR1 SGHVS and CDR2 FNYEAQ. V lost 1 base and J 3 bases, leaving 10 bases between the germline ends. Here the CDR3 reads CASSLGASVYEQYF. In nucleotides, the CDR3 is TGTGCCAGCAGCTTAGGGGCATCGGTCTACGAGCAGTACTTC.

The chain carries TRBV28 and TRBJ2-3, with D possibly TRBD2 on 5 matching bases. V gave up 6 bases and J gave up 1 base, with 17 bases separating them. CDR1 is MDHEN and CDR2 is SYDVKM in the germline V gene. This CDR3 contains 16 residues. The CDR3 loop reads CASSSTVGVGTDTQYF. The CDR3 DNA reads as TGTGCCAGCAGCTCAACGGTGGGAGTCGGCACAGATACGCAGTATTTT.

This clonotype was seen repeatedly, ten times or more. The rearrangement links TRBV19 to TRBJ2-5; D call uncertain. Germline values: CDR1 LNHDA, CDR2 SQIVND (reference sequence). This CDR3 comprises 13 residues. With 4 bases removed from V and 3 bases from J, the gap between germline ends came to 9 bases. The CDR3 loop reads CASSKSRKETQYF. As DNA, the CDR3 is TGTGCCAGTAGTAAGTCGCGGAAAGAGACCCAGTACTTC.

V is TRBV20-1 and J is TRBJ1-1; no firm D call. The CDR3 has 15 amino acids. V lost 0 bases to trimming and J lost 6 bases, with 17 bases between them. Germline CDR1 reads DFQATT; CDR2 reads SNEGSKA (reference sequence). The CDR3 region has the DNA TGCAGTGCTAGAGATCTGCAGGCGTCAAGCGCTGAAGCTTTCTTT. Amino acids: CSARDLQASSAEAFF.

This clonotype was detected ten times or more. The V and J genes are TRBV3-1 and TRBJ2-1; D unclear. The germline CDR1 and CDR2 sequences are LGHDT and YNNKEL (reference sequence). The CDR3 runs 13 residues. Trimming removed 5 bases at V and 6 bases at J, with 11 bases between. The CDR3 loop reads CASSTRFVNEQFF. The CDR3, as DNA: TGTGCCAGCAGCACAAGGTTCGTCAATGAGCAGTTCTTC.

The V and J genes are TRBV3-1 and TRBJ2-7, with D uncertain. Per the germline V gene, CDR1 is LGHDT and CDR2 is YNNKEL (reference sequence). Trimming left V 0 bases short and J 2 bases short, with 8 bases between. This CDR3 is built from 14 residues. The CDR3: CASSQEGMTYEQYF. CDR3 in DNA: TGTGCCAGCAGCCAAGAGGGCATGACCTACGAGCAGTACTTC.